The 10 T cell receptor beta chains listed next were all sequenced from one sample in a study of patients and donors after allogeneic stem cell transplantation. One entry per CDR3 protein results from TCRdb running MiXCR on the RT-PCR reads. Of hundreds of thousands of distinct CDR3 sequences in the sample, roughly 14% were seen once. Sequencing used blood, either unsorted or a sorted T cell fraction (not recorded which). Source of these receptors: a human donor who was either an allogeneic HSCT recipient or a stem cell or donor lymphocyte infusion donor (not recorded which). It is not recorded whose cells these are; they may come from a transplant donor.

On this clonotype itself: At one end the junction does not follow the germline gene, possibly because of a read error. The genes are TRBV6-6 and TRBJ1-1, with 8 positions matching TRBD1. CDR3 length: 13 amino acids. Germline CDR1 reads MNHNY; CDR2 reads SVGAGI (reference sequence). The CDR3 protein is CAGRVTGGTEAFF. Here the CDR3 DNA reads TGTGCCGGCAGGGTTACAGGGGGCACTGAAGCTTTCTTT.

V gene TRBV5-4 combines with J gene TRBJ2-5; the D gene is possibly TRBD1 (6 bases). The CDR3 is made up of 15 amino acids. The V gene lost 4 bases and the J gene lost 3 bases, with 16 bases spanning the gap. Germline V gene sequence: CDR1 SGHNT, CDR2 YYREEE (reference sequence). CDR3 amino acids: CASSGPNQGKETQYF. In DNA form, the CDR3 reads TGTGCCAGCAGCGGCCCCAACCAGGGGAAAGAGACCCAGTACTTC.

This clonotype was counted a few times. The chain recombines TRBV6-2 or TRBV6-3 with TRBJ2-1, with D possibly being TRBD2 (6 bases). From germline, CDR1 is MNHEY and CDR2 SVGEGT. The CDR3 loop spans 14 amino acids. Trimming cost V 5 bases and J 10 bases, with 18 bases left between them. The CDR3 coding sequence is TGTGCCAGCAGTCCCCCTCGCGGGGTTGGGGAGCAGTTCTTC. Translation gives CASSPPRGVGEQFF.

This clonotype was counted at least ten times. The chain joins TRBV9 to TRBJ2-1, with D possibly TRBD1 on 6 matching bases. Trimming left V 4 bases short and J 1 base short, with 12 bases between. This CDR3 has 15 amino acids. Germline assignment: CDR1 SGDLS and CDR2 YYNGEE. This CDR3 reads CASSSGTNSYNEQFF. For the CDR3, the DNA is TGTGCCAGCAGCTCCGGGACAAATTCCTACAATGAGCAGTTCTTC. Together with reference TRBV9 and TRBJ2-1, the CDR3 gives the full variable domain: DSGVTQTPKHLITATGQRVTLRCSPRSGDLSVYWYQQSLDQGLQFLIQYYNGEERAKGNILERFSAQQFPDLHSELNLSSLELGDSALYFCASSSGTNSYNEQFFGPGTRLTVL.

This clonotype occurred a few times. This sequence joins TRBV6-5 and TRBJ2-3; 7 bases fit TRBD1. The CDR3 is 16 residues long. Trimming took 0 bases from V and 6 from J; bases not matched to a gene: 9. Germline V gene lookup returns CDR1 MNHEY and CDR2 SVGAGI. As DNA, the CDR3 is TGTGCCAGCAGTTACTCAGGGGGCGGGCGGGCGGATACGCAGTATTTT. As protein: CASSYSGGGRADTQYF.

This clonotype was seen a few times. The chain combines TRBV2 with TRBJ1-1; D unresolved. Between the trimmed V and J ends, which lost 5 bases and 7 bases, there was a span of 11 bases. The CDR3 sequence is 12 residues long. In germline, CDR1 is SNHLY, CDR2 FYNNEI. The CDR3: CASSYSVLEAFF. DNA of the CDR3: TGTGCCAGCAGTTACAGCGTGCTTGAAGCTTTCTTT.

V gene TRBV20-1 combines with J gene TRBJ2-3; 15 bases are a match to TRBD2. Germline-derived CDR1 and CDR2 are DFQATT and SNEGSKA (reference sequence). J gave up 4 bases and V 5 bases, and 7 bases lay outside the gene matches. The CDR3 is made up of 16 amino acids. The CDR3 region is CSASRTSGRAADTQYF. In nucleotides, the CDR3 is TGCAGTGCTTCCCGGACTAGCGGGAGGGCGGCAGATACGCAGTATTTT.

This sequence joins TRBV2 and TRBJ1-2, with TRBD1 matching 9 bases. CDR3 length equals 15 residues. The V and J ends lost 9 bases and 7 bases, in that order; junction bases with no gene match: 15. Germline V gene lookup returns CDR1 SNHLY and CDR2 FYNNEI. The CDR3, as DNA: TGTGCCAGACAAAAGGGGCCGGGACAGGGTTTTGGCTACACCTTC. Translated, it gives CARQKGPGQGFGYTF.

The chain links TRBV7-9 to TRBJ1-4, with D unresolved. From germline, CDR1 is SEHNR and CDR2 FQNEAQ (reference sequence). This CDR3 region has 12 residues. Trimming removed 2 bases at V and 11 bases at J, with 9 bases between. The CDR3 nucleotides read TGTGCCAGCAGCTTAAACTTCGGGAAACTGTTTTTT. It codes for CASSLNFGKLFF.

The chain joins TRBV5-1 to TRBJ1-6; the match to TRBD1 covers 7 bases. Trimming cost V 8 bases and J 7 bases; bases outside gene matches: 9. This CDR3 has 14 amino acids. Germline V gene data show CDR1 as SGHRS and CDR2 as YFSETQ. Here the CDR3 reads CASRTGEPNSPLHF. CDR3 coding DNA: TGCGCCAGTAGGACAGGCGAGCCAAATTCACCCCTCCACTTT.